Listed here are 21 T cell receptor beta chains from one sample, sequenced in a study of T cell repertoires in cytomegalovirus infection (dated by TCRdb to the late 2010s). Sequencer: Illumina HiSeq 1500. TCRdb's own reprocessing of the public reads used fastp at Q25 and MiXCR and kept productive beta chains. Each entry is one CDR3 protein sequence, shown with its most common DNA and genes. Recorded for this sample are 450,000 to 600,000 distinct CDR3 sequences; 30% to 40% of them occurred a single time. The ten largest clones take up 17% of the sample. Their recognized antigens are unknown. Per the publication, the treatment or condition label means: in vitro stimulation with specific CMV peptide epitopes to enrich CMV-specific T cells. The sample was cultured PBMCs, taken from culture after CMV antigen stimulation. These receptors all stem from a human donor in good health (CMV status not recorded). Some clones in this sample may be carry-over from other donors' samples.

Concerning this clonotype itself: This may arise from a read error, as a much more abundant clone is one base away. Without the conserved terminal phenylalanine or tryptophan, this CDR3 likely stems from a read error. V usage is TRBV7-2 and J usage is TRBJ1-5; TRBD1 agrees at 8 bases. Germline loops: CDR1 SGHTA, CDR2 FQGNSA. J gave up 2 bases and V 0 bases, and 3 bases lay outside the gene matches. This CDR3 spans 16 amino acids. CDR3 sequence: CASSLAGQGRNQPQHS. In nucleotides, the CDR3 is TGTGCCAGCAGCTTAGCAGGACAGGGTCGCAATCAGCCCCAGCATTCT.

In this sample, this clonotype turned up a few times. The V call is TRBV19, the J call TRBJ2-1, with a tentative D call TRBD1 (6 bases). Germline CDR1 is LNHDA and CDR2 is SQIVND (reference sequence). The CDR3 is 13 amino acids. Trimming stripped 4 bases from V and 4 bases from J, with 8 bases between. CDR3 sequence (DNA): TGTGCCAGTAGTACAACAGGGTACAATGAGCAGTTCTTC. This encodes CASSTTGYNEQFF.

This clonotype has just a few counts. The chain employs TRBV25-1 and TRBJ2-2; D call uncertain. Trimming removed 4 bases at V and 3 bases at J, with 9 bases between. Germline CDR1 reads MGHDK; CDR2 reads SYGVNS. There are 14 residues in the CDR3. The CDR3 spells CASSATVHTGELFF. In nucleotides, the CDR3 is TGTGCCAGCAGTGCAACAGTTCACACCGGGGAGCTGTTTTTT.

V is TRBV20-1 and J is TRBJ2-1; D unclear. V gave up 1 base and J gave up 4 bases, with 14 bases separating them. The CDR3 is made up of 15 amino acids. Germline values: CDR1 DFQATT, CDR2 SNEGSKA (reference sequence). CDR3 sequence: CSARVPGRDYNEQFF. Written as DNA, the CDR3 is TGCAGTGCTAGAGTCCCTGGTCGAGATTACAATGAGCAGTTCTTC.

This chain links TRBV6-2 or TRBV6-3 with TRBJ2-7, with TRBD2 identical over 7 bases. The CDR3 contains 15 residues. Germline CDR1 is MNHEY and CDR2 is SVGEGT. V dropped 0 bases and J dropped 2; count of bases not matched to a gene: 4. Here the CDR3 reads CASSYSAAGTYEQYV. The CDR3 region has the DNA TGTGCCAGCAGTTACTCTGCAGCGGGGACCTACGAGCAGTACGTC.

The chain links TRBV19 to TRBJ1-1; no clear D. Germline-derived CDR1 and CDR2 are LNHDA and SQIVND (reference sequence). With 1 base removed from V and 5 bases from J, the gap between germline ends came to 11 bases. This CDR3 has 14 amino acids. Written as DNA, the CDR3 is TGTGCCAGTAGTATAGCCGGCATATCAACTGAAGCTTTCTTT. Translation gives CASSIAGISTEAFF.

In this sample, this clonotype turned up many times. The rearrangement joins TRBV7-2 to TRBJ2-2; 7 positions agree with TRBD2. With V trimmed by 0 bases and J by 7 bases, 11 bases remained unmatched. The length of the CDR3 is 17 residues. Per the germline V gene, CDR1 is SGHTA and CDR2 is FQGNSA. The CDR3 here is CASSLAPVRIAGGELFF. The CDR3, as DNA: TGTGCCAGCAGCTTAGCCCCGGTTAGAATAGCGGGCGGGGAGCTGTTTTTT.

This clonotype was counted a few times. The rearrangement links TRBV7-2 to TRBJ1-6; D unclear. The V gene lost 3 bases and the J gene lost 10 bases, with 7 bases spanning the gap. The germline CDR1 and CDR2 sequences are SGHTA and FQGNSA. The CDR3 runs 12 residues. The CDR3 DNA sequence: TGTGCCAGCAGCTTCGACCAATCACCCCTCCACTTT. It translates to CASSFDQSPLHF.

V is TRBV4-1 and J is TRBJ1-2; D might be TRBD1 (6 bases). Trimming shortened V by 0 bases and J by 6 bases, and 14 bases separated the two germline ends. This CDR3 is 15 amino acids long. Germline-derived CDR1 and CDR2 are MGHRA and YSYEKL. The CDR3 DNA is TGCGCCAGCAGCCAAGACAGGCAGGGGAAACATGGCTACACCTTC. As protein: CASSQDRQGKHGYTF.

This clonotype was seen only a few times. The genes are TRBV6-2 or TRBV6-3 and TRBJ2-3; 8 nucleotides match TRBD2. The V and J ends lost 6 bases and 2 bases, in that order; junction bases with no gene match: 4. Looked up from germline, CDR1 is MNHEY and CDR2 is SVGEGT. This CDR3 spans 14 amino acids. The DNA for the CDR3 is TGTGCCAGCAGGGCTAGCGGGTACACAGATACGCAGTATTTT. Its protein is CASRASGYTDTQYF.

The CDR3 DNA reads TGTGCCAGTAGTAATGAGCGGCTCAAAAACATTCAGTACTTC. Translated, it gives CASSNERLKNIQYF. This chain links TRBV19 with TRBJ2-4, with D possibly being TRBD2 (5 bases). The CDR3 consists of 14 residues. Per the germline V gene, CDR1 is LNHDA and CDR2 is SQIVND (reference sequence). Trimming removed 4 bases from V and 3 bases from J, with 10 bases in between.

This chain links TRBV9 with TRBJ2-1; 8 bases match TRBD2. The V gene end was trimmed by 3 bases and the J gene end by 3 bases; junction bases not matched to a gene: 8. The germline gives CDR1 SGDLS, CDR2 YYNGEE. The CDR3 has 16 amino acids. Here the CDR3 reads CASSGDSGTSYNEQFF. The CDR3 bases are TGTGCCAGCAGCGGCGATAGCGGGACGAGCTACAATGAGCAGTTCTTC.

This clonotype was counted only a few times. The chain carries TRBV4-3 and TRBJ1-1, with unresolved D. The V gene's germline CDR1 is LGHNA and CDR2 YSLEER. The CDR3 is 16 residues long. Between the trimmed V and J ends, which lost 4 bases and 3 bases, there was a span of 18 bases. CDR3 sequence: CASSLLGVDGDTEAFF. In nucleotides, the CDR3 is TGCGCCAGCAGCCTCCTGGGAGTCGACGGAGACACTGAAGCTTTCTTT.

This clonotype was seen once. V and J are TRBV11-2 and TRBJ2-3; possibly TRBD2 for D (5 bases). This CDR3 comprises 13 residues. Germline V gives CDR1 SGHAT, CDR2 FQNNGV. Between the trimmed V and J ends, which lost 5 bases and 3 bases, there was a span of 9 bases. Written as DNA, the CDR3 is TGTGCCAGCAGCCTCCTAGCAACAGATACGCAGTATTTT. Translated: CASSLLATDTQYF.

There are a few counts of this clonotype. Written as DNA, the CDR3 is TGTGCCAGCACCTCGAACCTTATGGGCACCGGGGAGCTGTTTTTT. It is translated as CASTSNLMGTGELFF. This chain links TRBV11-2 with TRBJ2-2; D unresolved. Germline assignment: CDR1 SGHAT and CDR2 FQNNGV. The CDR3 consists of 15 residues. Trimming cost V 7 bases and J 4 bases, with 16 bases left between them.

The rearrangement joins TRBV29-1 to TRBJ1-3; 8 bases match TRBD1. The germline CDR1 and CDR2 sequences are SQVTM and ANQGSEA. V was clipped by 6 bases and J by 7 bases; unmatched bases: 14. The CDR3 contains 15 residues. The CDR3 protein is CSVTTDRVIGNTIYF. DNA for the CDR3: TGCAGCGTCACCACGGACAGGGTTATAGGGAACACCATATATTTT.

This chain uses TRBV4-1 with TRBJ2-4; D possibly corresponds to TRBD2 (6 bases). V shed 7 bases and J shed 0 bases, with 10 bases lying between them. The CDR3 has 14 residues. Germline V gives CDR1 MGHRA, CDR2 YSYEKL. CDR3 residues: CASTLGLAKNIQYF. DNA of the CDR3: TGCGCCAGCACTCTGGGACTAGCCAAAAACATTCAGTACTTC.

Many counts were recorded for this clonotype. The rearrangement links TRBV7-8 to TRBJ1-1; D is uncertain. V was pared by 5 bases and J by 4 bases, with 11 bases between. CDR3 length: 13 amino acids. Germline CDR1 and CDR2: SGHVS and FQNEAQ. In DNA, the CDR3 is TGTGCCAGCAGCCCGGACGTTTCCACTGAAGCTTTCTTT. This codes for CASSPDVSTEAFF. The full variable domain, with the rest looked up from reference TRBV7-8 and TRBJ1-1, is GAGVSQSPRYKVAKRGQDVALRCDPISGHVSLFWYQQALGQGPEFLTYFQNEAQLDKSGLPSDRFFAERPEGSVSTLKIQRTQQEDSAVYLCASSPDVSTEAFFGQGTRLTVV.

The rearrangement uses TRBV3-1 and TRBJ2-4; 8 bases are shared with TRBD2. Germline assignment: CDR1 LGHDT and CDR2 YNNKEL (reference sequence). The CDR3 spans 18 residues. V shed 0 bases and J 1 base; nucleotides not matched to a gene: 8. CDR3: CASSQDFLAGSAKNIQYF. CDR3 nucleotide sequence: TGTGCCAGCAGCCAAGATTTCCTAGCGGGTTCTGCCAAAAACATTCAGTACTTC.

The rearrangement links TRBV7-6 to TRBJ2-1; no clear D. The CDR3 length is 13 residues. V lost 5 bases and J 14 bases, leaving 19 bases between the germline ends. Per germline, CDR1 SGHVS and CDR2 FNYEAQ. For the CDR3, the DNA is TGTGCCAGCAGCCCTGGTGTGGGCCTCAAGGAGTTCTTC. Protein: CASSPGVGLKEFF.

This chain links TRBV28 with TRBJ1-6; D perhaps matches TRBD1 (6 bases). CDR1 and CDR2 from the germline V gene are MDHEN and SYDVKM. The CDR3 runs to 15 residues. V was shortened by 5 bases and J by 10 bases, with 18 bases between the two germline ends. The chain's CDR3 is CASSPQGSGRSPLHF. DNA of the CDR3: TGTGCCAGCAGTCCACAGGGAAGTGGTCGGTCACCCCTCCACTTT. Full variable domain (remainder filled in from reference TRBV28 and TRBJ1-6): DVKVTQSSRYLVKRTGEKVFLECVQDMDHENMFWYRQDPGLGLRLIYFSYDVKMKEKGDIPEGYSVSREKKERFSLILESASTNQTSMYLCASSPQGSGRSPLHFGNGTRLTVT.